This T cell receptor beta chain is drawn from a study of shared clonotypes between healthy human individuals. On the study more broadly: Every donor yielded three CD4 naive, three CD4 memory, two CD8 naive and one CD8 memory plate. The study's findings and limits: Sorted-subset sequencing was shown by rarefaction to be incomplete despite large depth.

This clone was observed once. Antigen specificity is unknown. Here immunoSEQ multiplex PCR was the method, and the copy in TCRdb shows in-frame clones only, minus some. This sample has 2,500,000 or so clones, with roughly nine tenths found just once. Germline lookup yields CDR1 MDHEN and CDR2 SYDVKM. V lost 5 bases to trimming and J lost 4 bases; unmatched junction nucleotides: 7. The CDR3 totals 15 residues. Sequencing was carried out using naive CD4+ T cells sorted from blood. The subset here: CD45RA+ positively selected. The sequence came from a man aged 18 to 30 in good health. The chain links TRBV28 to TRBJ1-2; the match to TRBD1 covers 10 bases. CDR3 sequence (DNA): TGTGCCAGCAGTCCTAGGGACAGGGGAGTCTATGGCTACACCTTC. Its protein product is CASSPRDRGVYGYTF.